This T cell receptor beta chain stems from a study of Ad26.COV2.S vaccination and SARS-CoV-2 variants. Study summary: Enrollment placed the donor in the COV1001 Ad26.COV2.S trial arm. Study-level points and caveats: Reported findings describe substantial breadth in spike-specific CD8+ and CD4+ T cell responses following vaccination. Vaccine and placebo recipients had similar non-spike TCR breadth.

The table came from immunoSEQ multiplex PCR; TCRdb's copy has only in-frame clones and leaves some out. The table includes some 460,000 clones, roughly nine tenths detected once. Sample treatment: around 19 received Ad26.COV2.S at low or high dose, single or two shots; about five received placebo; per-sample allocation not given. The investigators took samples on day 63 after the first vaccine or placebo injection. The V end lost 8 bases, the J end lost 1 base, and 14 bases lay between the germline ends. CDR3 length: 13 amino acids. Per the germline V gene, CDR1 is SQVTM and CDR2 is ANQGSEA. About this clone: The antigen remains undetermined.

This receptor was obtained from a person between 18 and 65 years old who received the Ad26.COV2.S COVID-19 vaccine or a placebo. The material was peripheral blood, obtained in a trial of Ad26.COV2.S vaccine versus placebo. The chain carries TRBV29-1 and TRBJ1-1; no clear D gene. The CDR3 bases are TGCAGCCACGGAGGACTGTCGAACACTGAAGCTTTCTTT. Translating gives CSHGGLSNTEAFF.